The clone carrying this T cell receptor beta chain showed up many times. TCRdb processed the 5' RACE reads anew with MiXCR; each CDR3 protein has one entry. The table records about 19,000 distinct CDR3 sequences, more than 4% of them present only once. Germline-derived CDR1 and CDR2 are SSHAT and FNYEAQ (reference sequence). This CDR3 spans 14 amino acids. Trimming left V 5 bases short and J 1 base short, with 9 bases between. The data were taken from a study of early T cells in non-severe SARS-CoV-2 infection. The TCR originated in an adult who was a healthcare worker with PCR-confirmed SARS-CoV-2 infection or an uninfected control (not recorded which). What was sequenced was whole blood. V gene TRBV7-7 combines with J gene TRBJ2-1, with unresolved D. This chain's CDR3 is CASSQSESYNEQFF. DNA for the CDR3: TGTGCCAGCAGCCAGTCGGAGTCCTACAATGAGCAGTTCTTC.